These T cell receptor beta chains were read from a single sample in a study of early T cells in non-severe SARS-CoV-2 infection. TCRdb reprocessed the 5' RACE reads with MiXCR, giving one entry per CDR3 protein. The sample consists of around 58,000 distinct CDR3 sequences, approximately 15% of them appearing once. Here the sequenced sample was whole blood, taken at baseline. These receptor sequences come from an adult who was a healthcare worker with PCR-confirmed SARS-CoV-2 infection or an uninfected control (not recorded which). Each CDR3 is given with its conserved first and last residue. A D gene is named only where the DNA matches it firmly. Only part of the rows carry a size: once, few, many, or a class if the clone is expanded.

TRBJ1-6 TRBV20-1 NA many CSAYAGGVHNSPLHF TGCAGTGCTTATGCTGGGGGCGTTCATAATTCACCCCTCCACTTT
TRBJ1-5 TRBV18 NA NA CASSPGDGQPQHF TGTGCCAGCTCACCAGGGGACGGCCAGCCCCAGCATTTT
TRBJ1-5 TRBV7-6 NA many CASSLDSYSNQPQHF TGTGCCAGCAGCCTTGACAGTTATAGCAATCAGCCCCAGCATTTT
TRBJ2-5 TRBV6-6 NA few CASSYKSSAQETQYF TGTGCCAGCAGTTACAAGTCTAGCGCTCAAGAGACCCAGTACTTC
TRBJ1-1 TRBV28 NA NA CASSLRNTEAFF TGTGCCAGCAGTTTGAGGAACACTGAAGCTTTCTTT
TRBJ1-4 TRBV29-1 TRBD1 many CSVEGTGGSEKLFF TGCAGCGTTGAAGGGACAGGGGGAAGTGAAAAACTGTTTTTT
TRBJ2-1 TRBV5-4 TRBD1 many CASSLIHRGHNEQFF TGTGCCAGCAGCCTAATACACAGGGGCCACAATGAGCAGTTCTTC
TRBJ1-1 TRBV29-1 NA few CSVKRLNTEAFF TGCAGCGTTAAACGCCTGAACACTGAAGCTTTCTTT
TRBJ1-5 TRBV20-1 NA few CSARDGERGSNQPQHF TGCAGTGCTAGAGATGGGGAGCGAGGGAGCAATCAGCCCCAGCATTTT
TRBJ2-7 TRBV28 NA few CASTRDVSYEQYF TGTGCCAGCACCAGAGACGTTTCCTACGAGCAGTACTTC
TRBJ1-3 TRBV12-3/TRBV12-4 TRBD1 few CASSSTGAGNTIYF TGTGCCAGCAGCTCAACAGGGGCGGGAAACACCATATATTTT
TRBJ1-1 TRBV12-3/TRBV12-4 NA many CASSAQMNTEAFF TGTGCCAGCAGCGCACAGATGAACACTGAAGCTTTCTTT
TRBJ2-7 TRBV11-2 TRBD1 NA CASSSEPGQGSYEQYF TGTGCCAGCAGCTCGGAGCCGGGACAGGGGTCCTACGAGCAGTACTTC
TRBJ1-3 TRBV12-3/TRBV12-4 NA NA CASSLAGLGGGSGNTIYF TGTGCCAGCAGTTTAGCAGGTCTGGGGGGCGGCTCTGGAAACACCATATATTTT
TRBJ2-2 TRBV7-2 NA few CASSAKRSTGELFF TGTGCCAGCAGCGCGAAAAGGTCCACCGGGGAGCTGTTTTTT
TRBJ1-2 TRBV30 TRBD1 NA CACKPPGDRAVYGYTF TGTGCCTGTAAGCCTCCCGGGGACAGGGCCGTCTATGGCTACACCTTC
TRBJ2-2 TRBV14 NA many CASSHRVNTGELFF TGTGCCAGCAGCCACAGGGTGAACACCGGGGAGCTGTTTTTT
TRBJ1-1 TRBV27 NA NA CASSPNAGTGTEAFF TGTGCCAGCAGTCCTAATGCAGGGACGGGCACTGAAGCTTTCTTT
TRBJ2-7 TRBV14 TRBD2 NA CASSPRPSGIYEQYF TGTGCCAGCAGCCCTCGGCCTAGCGGGATCTACGAGCAGTACTTC
TRBJ2-1 TRBV20-1 NA medium-sized CSASTQGLNEQFF TGCAGTGCTAGTACGCAGGGGCTGAATGAGCAGTTCTTC
TRBJ2-5 TRBV5-1 TRBD2 many CASKGLAGGSETQYF TGCGCCAGCAAGGGCCTAGCGGGAGGTAGCGAGACCCAGTACTTC
TRBJ2-1 TRBV19 TRBD2 medium-sized CASSKREASRAFF TGTGCCAGTAGTAAGCGGGAGGCCTCAAGGGCTTTCTTC
TRBJ2-1 TRBV5-5 NA few CASSLVGEPYNEQFF TGTGCCAGCAGCTTGGTCGGGGAACCCTACAATGAGCAGTTCTTC
TRBJ1-5 TRBV2 NA many CASSEARGNQPQHF TGTGCCAGCAGTGAAGCGCGGGGGAATCAGCCCCAGCATTTT
TRBJ2-5 TRBV5-1 TRBD2 NA CASSLSLAGGETQYF TGCGCCAGCAGCTTATCGTTAGCGGGAGGCGAGACCCAGTACTTC
TRBJ1-3 TRBV12-3/TRBV12-4 NA NA CASSFRGRGGSGNTIYF TGTGCCAGCAGTTTTCGCGGCCGAGGGGGCTCTGGAAACACCATATATTTT
TRBJ2-3 TRBV12-3/TRBV12-4 TRBD2 few CASSKSGTSGYTDTQYF TGTGCCAGCAGCAAATCCGGGACTAGCGGTTACACAGATACGCAGTATTTT